A single sample is the source of the 8 T cell receptor beta chains below, sequenced in a study of blood T cell repertoires in COVID-19. The data were produced by immunoSEQ multiplex PCR, yet TCRdb's version contains in-frame clones alone and is incomplete. The sample shows around 300,000 clones, 88% of them seen only once. Specimen: PBMCs or T cells enriched from blood (not recorded which). The receptors originated from a woman in her 50s who had recovered from COVID-19.

The CDR3 nucleotides read TGTGCCAGCAGACTTACCGGGGAGCTGTTTTTT. The encoded protein is CASRLTGELFF. The rearrangement uses TRBV7-8 and TRBJ2-2; D is undetermined. V lost 6 bases, J lost 5 bases, and 4 bases lay in between. This CDR3 contains 11 residues. CDR1 SGHVS and CDR2 FQNEAQ come from the germline V gene.

The sample holds a few counts of this clone. The gene calls are TRBV5-4 and TRBJ1-1, with TRBD1 matching 8 bases. CDR3 length: 16 residues. CDR1 and CDR2 from the germline V gene are SGHNT and YYREEE (reference sequence). The trim removed 0 bases at V and 0 bases at J, leaving 4 bases unmatched. This CDR3 reads CASSLVQGAMNTEAFF. In DNA, the CDR3 is TGTGCCAGCAGCTTGGTGCAGGGGGCAATGAACACTGAAGCTTTCTTT. The full variable domain, its missing parts supplied by reference TRBV5-4 and TRBJ1-1, is ETGVTQSPTHLIKTRGQQVTLRCSSQSGHNTVSWYQQALGQGPQFIFQYYREEENGRGNFPPRFSGLQFPNYSSELNVNALELDDSALYLCASSLVQGAMNTEAFFGQGTRLTVV.

This sequence joins TRBV7-8 and TRBJ1-2; D perhaps matches TRBD1 (6 bases). Looked up from germline, CDR1 is SGHVS and CDR2 is FQNEAQ. V was shortened by 7 bases and J by 3 bases, with 15 bases between the two germline ends. The CDR3 covers 14 residues. The CDR3 spells CASTLQGQHYGYTF. The CDR3 DNA reads as TGTGCCAGCACCCTCCAGGGACAACACTATGGCTACACCTTC.

V and J are TRBV30 and TRBJ1-2; 12 bases line up with TRBD1. Looked up from germline, CDR1 is GTSNPN and CDR2 is SVGIG (reference sequence). This CDR3 comprises 14 residues. Losses at the gene ends were 2 bases for V and 8 bases for J; bases not matched to a gene: 6. The CDR3 DNA reads TGTGCCTGGAGTCCGGGACAGGGGGCGAAGGGCTACACCTTC. As protein: CAWSPGQGAKGYTF.

The rearrangement joins TRBV18 to TRBJ1-2; TRBD1 aligns across 7 bases. CDR3 size: 12 residues. Germline loops: CDR1 KGHSH, CDR2 LQKENI. Losses at the gene ends were 8 bases for V and 6 bases for J; bases not matched to a gene: 6. Here the CDR3 DNA reads TGTGCCAGCCCCGGGACAGAGCATGGCTACACCTTC. This sequence encodes CASPGTEHGYTF.

This chain joins TRBV3-1 (or the pseudogene TRBV3-2) and TRBJ2-3; the D gene is possibly TRBD2 (6 bases). The CDR3 loop spans 16 amino acids. CDR1 and CDR2 (germline): LGHDT, YNNKEL (reference sequence). Deletions cut 1 base from V and 0 bases from J, with 11 bases between. CDR3 in DNA: TGTGCCAGCAGCCAAGCCGGGACTCATAGCACAGATACGCAGTATTTT. Translating it yields CASSQAGTHSTDTQYF.

This chain connects TRBV28 to TRBJ1-1; 7 bases match TRBD1. The CDR3 contains 14 residues. The V gene's germline CDR1 is MDHEN and CDR2 SYDVKM. Trimming took 3 bases from V and 5 from J; bases not matched to a gene: 6. CDR3 bases: TGTGCCAGCAGTTTTTCACAGGGGAGGACTGAAGCTTTCTTT. This codes for CASSFSQGRTEAFF.

This clone was counted a few times. The rearrangement uses TRBV11-3 and TRBJ2-5; 11 bases agree with TRBD2. V dropped 5 bases and J dropped 5; count of bases not matched to a gene: 10. The CDR3 extends over 16 amino acids. Germline V gene sequence: CDR1 SGHNT, CDR2 YENEEA. The CDR3 sequence is CASSPTGTSGWETQYF. DNA for the CDR3: TGTGCCAGCAGCCCCACAGGGACTAGCGGTTGGGAGACCCAGTACTTC.